This is a list of T cell receptor beta chains from one sample in a study of neoadjuvant anti-PD-1 for oral cavity cancer. Some clones are missing from TCRdb's copy, which holds only in-frame ones; the method was immunoSEQ multiplex PCR. The sample yields fewer than 15,000 clones, about four fifths seen once. The sample here was PBMCs, taken after nivolumab (anti-PD-1) treatment. The receptors here all came from a person between 40 and 85 years old with oral cavity squamous cell carcinoma. CDR3s leave out the opening cysteine and the closing phenylalanine or tryptophan.

14	TRBV7-2	ASSFASGMNPTTQY
13	TRBV2	ASSDEGGNQETQY
11	TRBV4-2	ASSPELTPRYT
13	TRBV5-4	ASTRGGTNTGELF
12	TRBV19	ASSIKGSGTEAF
16	TRBV13	ASSWGGDSRASGNTIY
14	TRBV28	ASSRLGDSSGNTIY
13	TRBV5-1	ASSLGTYSTDTQY
13	TRBV2	ASSSGWAGLAEAF
12	TRBV29-1	SVVESSRYNEQF
10	TRBV2	ASEGRAYEQY
13	TRBV9	ASSVGGGLSEKLF
11	TRBV28	ASRPPGAQGYT
15	TRBV15	ATSREKTANSNQPQH
12	TRBV29-1	SVPSGAHLNEQF
10	TRBV2	ASSDPVEKLF
11	TRBV10-1	ASSAQPSYEQY
14	TRBV9	ASSAAGTGDREVQH
10	TRBV27	ASRDPVGPQH
13	TRBV6-1	ASSEYGTPNTEAF
10	TRBV18	ASSRPGTEAF
13	TRBV28	ASSFGVSGANVLT
13	TRBV9	ASSVTDSGNQPQH
11	TRBV6-4	ASSEGNTGELF
11	TRBV12-5	ASGLTTGRPQH
13	TRBV9	ASSVTGWNTGELF
13	TRBV5-1	ASSRLAGGVDTQY
9	TRBV9	ASSVAGELF
13	TRBV2	ASSVGERGTYEQY
15	TRBV5-1	ASSWLGGDSSTDTQY
12	TRBV19	ASSETGILNEQF
12	TRBV2	ASSEQGGTDTQY
11	TRBV5-1	ASSFPGTDTQY
12	TRBV6-1	ASRSRRQGVEQY
13	TRBV5-1	ASRGDSTSTGELF
11	TRBV28	ASSFPGRYTQY
13	TRBV2	ASSEVLAGGETQY
14	TRBV5-1	ASSPSGTASTDTQY
11	TRBV25-1	ASSDLNSGELF
12	TRBV7-9	ASRSPGRFGEQY
13	TRBV5-1	ASSLALTAAEKLF
10	TRBV14	ASSLYPDTQY
12	TRBV28	ASSGLGSSAEQY
12	TRBV30	AWTRGPNTGELF
12	TRBV28	ASSRGLSNQPQH
10	TRBV28	ASSLTRNEQF
13	TRBV28	ASSFGQGVATEAF
12	TRBV27	ASSFDRGGTEAF
13	TRBV6-5	ASSLGGTSGRAQY
11	TRBV6-6	ASSGSGASEAF
11	TRBV7-8	ASSSGGSYTQY
12	TRBV10-3	AISVAAGAYEQY